Each of the 13 T cell receptor beta chains below was sequenced from the same sample in a study of cytomegalovirus exposure and HLA in healthy donors. Primers for the PCR totalled 60 Vbeta and 13 Jbeta. Method: immunoSEQ multiplex PCR; TCRdb's copy keeps in-frame clones and lacks some. The sample has around 140,000 clones; around two thirds are singletons. What was sequenced was PBMCs. The source of these receptors is a male donor in good health and CMV-seronegative.

This clone was counted between two and nine times. The rearrangement links TRBV7-9 to TRBJ2-3; 9 bases align to TRBD1. CDR3 length equals 15 residues. Per germline, CDR1 SEHNR and CDR2 FQNEAQ (reference sequence). J gave up 8 bases and V 2 bases, and 8 bases lay outside the gene matches. The CDR3 DNA sequence: TGTGCCAGCAGCTTAATCGGGACAGGGCTTGGTACGCAGTATTTT. Residues: CASSLIGTGLGTQYF.

This sequence joins TRBV14 and TRBJ1-2; tentatively, D is TRBD1 (6 bases). V was pared by 4 bases and J by 4 bases, with 13 bases between. This CDR3 is 14 amino acids long. Germline V lookup: CDR1 SGHDN, CDR2 FVKESK. In DNA, the CDR3 is TGTGCCAGCAGCCCTAGAACAGGGAGCTATGGCTACACCTTC. Its translation is CASSPRTGSYGYTF.

This chain joins TRBV6-4 and TRBJ2-2, with 7 bases identical to TRBD2. Looked up from germline, CDR1 is MRHNA and CDR2 is SNTAGT. The CDR3 consists of 18 residues. Trimming took 6 bases from V and 1 from J; bases not matched to a gene: 14. CDR3 residues: CASRRICGGVLNTGELFF. In DNA form, the CDR3 reads TGTGCCAGCAGGAGGATTTGCGGGGGAGTCTTGAACACCGGGGAGCTGTTTTTT.

The chain is built from TRBV5-1 and TRBJ1-2; D possibly corresponds to TRBD1 (5 bases). Germline V gene lookup returns CDR1 SGHRS and CDR2 YFSETQ. Trimming took 0 bases from V and 10 from J, leaving 7 bases between them. The CDR3 consists of 11 residues. The CDR3 spells CASSLDRYYTF. In DNA, the CDR3 is TGCGCCAGCAGCTTGGACAGGTACTACACCTTC.

This rearrangement joins TRBV5-4 to TRBJ1-1; D gene uncertain. The CDR3 sequence is 13 residues long. Germline V gene data show CDR1 as SGHNT and CDR2 as YYREEE (reference sequence). V was pared by 5 bases and J by 1 base, with 9 bases between. The CDR3 DNA reads TGTGCCAGCAGTTATGACACGAACACTGAAGCTTTCTTT. It specifies CASSYDTNTEAFF.

This chain uses TRBV30 with TRBJ2-7; perhaps TRBD2 as D (6 bases). The CDR3 runs to 15 residues. The V and J ends lost 0 bases and 4 bases respectively, with 16 bases between them. The germline V gene has CDR1 GTSNPN and CDR2 SVGIG (reference sequence). In DNA, the CDR3 is TGTGCCTGGAGTGTCTGCCGGGACTCTTCGTACGAGCAGTACTTC. Amino acids: CAWSVCRDSSYEQYF.

V and J are TRBV19 and TRBJ1-4; 7 bases are a match to TRBD1. This CDR3 spans 15 amino acids. CDR1 and CDR2 (germline): LNHDA, SQIVND (reference sequence). Trimming at V came to 4 bases and at J to 8 bases, leaving 10 bases not matched to a gene. The CDR3 reads CASSTQGDVWEKLFF. CDR3 coding DNA: TGTGCCAGTAGTACCCAGGGGGATGTGTGGGAAAAACTGTTTTTT. The full variable domain, with the rest looked up from reference TRBV19 and TRBJ1-4, is DGGITQSPKYLFRKEGQNVTLSCEQNLNHDAMYWYRQDPGQGLRLIYYSQIVNDFQKGDIAEGYSVSREKKESFPLTVTSAQKNPTAFYLCASSTQGDVWEKLFFGSGTQLSVL.

A few counts support this clone. The chain recombines TRBV5-5 with TRBJ2-7; 7 nucleotides line up with TRBD2. CDR1 is SGHKS and CDR2 is YYEKEE in the germline V gene (reference sequence). This CDR3 is built from 14 residues. V lost 1 base to trimming and J lost 2 bases; unmatched junction nucleotides: 3. CDR3 in DNA: TGTGCCAGCAGCTTGTCCGGGGGGACCTACGAGCAGTACTTC. Translated: CASSLSGGTYEQYF.

The gene calls are TRBV19 and TRBJ1-2; D remains ambiguous. Trimming took off 6 bases at V and 2 bases at J, with 4 bases between the two ends. Looked up from germline, CDR1 is LNHDA and CDR2 is SQIVND (reference sequence). CDR3 length equals 11 residues. The CDR3 is CASRLNYGYTF. Written as DNA, the CDR3 is TGTGCCAGTAGACTAAACTATGGCTACACCTTC.

This clone was seen only a few times. The chain couples TRBV30 to TRBJ2-5, with 7 bases identical to TRBD1. The V gene end was trimmed by 0 bases and the J gene end by 1 base; junction bases not matched to a gene: 2. This CDR3 has 14 residues. CDR1 and CDR2 (germline): GTSNPN, SVGIG (reference sequence). The CDR3, as DNA: TGTGCCTGGAGTGTGGGGACAGCCCAAGAGACCCAGTACTTC. Translating it yields CAWSVGTAQETQYF.

The chain couples TRBV28 to TRBJ2-1; D is undetermined. The CDR3 runs 15 residues. V was shortened by 1 base and J by 3 bases, with 10 bases between the two germline ends. Germline assignment: CDR1 MDHEN and CDR2 SYDVKM. In DNA, the CDR3 is TGTGCCAGCAGTTTATTCACGGGTAACTACAATGAGCAGTTCTTC. As protein: CASSLFTGNYNEQFF.

The chain is built from TRBV19 and TRBJ1-1; the D is unclear. CDR3 length: 14 amino acids. Trimming removed 1 base at V and 5 bases at J, with 11 bases between. CDR1 and CDR2 (germline): LNHDA, SQIVND (reference sequence). The CDR3 loop reads CASSIATVLTEAFF. CDR3 in DNA: TGTGCCAGTAGTATAGCTACAGTACTTACTGAAGCTTTCTTT.

This clone occurred a few times. V gene TRBV4-2 combines with J gene TRBJ2-3; D is possibly TRBD2 (6 bases). Germline-derived CDR1 and CDR2 are LGHNA and YNFKEQ. This CDR3 region has 15 residues. Trimming stripped 4 bases from V and 0 bases from J, with 11 bases between. CDR3 in DNA: TGTGCCAGCAGCCCGACTAGATCTAGCACAGATACGCAGTATTTT. It encodes CASSPTRSSTDTQYF.